This T cell receptor beta chain was sequenced during a study of blood T cell repertoires in COVID-19 (dated by TCRdb to 2018 to 2021). For the wider study: The collaborator samples originated in the United States, Italy and Spain and spanned the acute and convalescent phases of COVID-19. The material from the prospective study consisted of cDNA or gDNA derived from T cells, B-cell-depleted T cells, or PBMCs. Subjects who had been exposed to COVID-19, were actively infected with it, or had recovered from it provided the deeply sampled blood TCRbeta repertoires that made up the dataset. The repertoires were released in a freely available public database meant as a resource for research on the immune response to SARS-CoV-2. Samples were obtained from the ongoing ImmuneRACE study (first 160 participants) and from some 1,200 subjects provided by 6 global collaborators. The sample metadata nearly always contained a de-identified subject ID, COVID-19 status, age in years and sex. HLA class I and class II types, where available, came from metadata supplied by the sample provider rather than from assay-based typing.

TCRbeta CDR3 regions were amplified from genomic DNA using the immunoSEQ Assay, a bias-controlled multiplex PCR. The study's processing was this. Within the assay, amplification of reference gene primers was used to estimate how many nucleated cells each sample contained. Sequence reads were collapsed and filtered to measure the absolute abundance of every unique TCRbeta CDR3 rearrangement. For each sample, productive Simpson clonality was calculated as the square root of Simpson's diversity index across productive rearrangements. TCRdb limited this immuneACCESS table to in-frame rearrangements with V and J called. A share of clones is missing; checked studies link under half to unresolved V genes, and the rest is unexplained. The V and J calls and the clone size are those of that table, but D and trimming were determined from the DNA. Across this sample there are 150,000 to 200,000 clones, with roughly 93% seen only once. The ten biggest clones cover 4.6% of the sample.

The germline V gene encodes CDR1 SGHNT and CDR2 YENEEA. V gives up 8 bases and J gives up 13 bases, and the segment between their germline ends measures 6 bases. From the cysteine through the phenylalanine, the CDR3 covers 8 amino acids. The DNA shown is the 24-base CDR3, in frame from base 1. Comments on this clone: Its antigen is unknown. The sample holds no much larger clone one base away, and base qualities are not on file.

Whole blood was collected in K2EDTA tubes by collaborating institutions according to the institutions' own protocols. For TCRbeta analysis, collaborators shipped samples in one of three forms: frozen whole blood, isolated PBMCs, or DNA extracted from either of those sample types. Beyond this particular receptor, the publication reports: Clinical and demographic metadata were provided uncurated, with the amount varying by source and participant.

The specimen was peripheral blood. The clonotype comes from a woman aged 50 to 65 with acute or convalescent COVID-19. The rearrangement combines TRBV11-3 with TRBJ2-1; TRBD1 is a weak D gene call, 5 bases matching. The encoded CDR3 is CASGAQFF. The DNA reads TGTGCCAGCGGGGCCCAGTTCTTC.